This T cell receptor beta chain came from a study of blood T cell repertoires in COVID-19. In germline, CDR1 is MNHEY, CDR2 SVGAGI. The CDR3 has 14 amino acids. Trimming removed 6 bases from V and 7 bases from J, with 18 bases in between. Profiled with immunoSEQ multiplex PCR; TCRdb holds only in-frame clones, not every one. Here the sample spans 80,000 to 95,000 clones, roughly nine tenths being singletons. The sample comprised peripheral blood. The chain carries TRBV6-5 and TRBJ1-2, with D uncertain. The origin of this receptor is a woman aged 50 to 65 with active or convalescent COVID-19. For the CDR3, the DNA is TGTGCCAGCAGGGGAGGCACTCTTCGGAGTGGCTACACCTTC. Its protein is CASRGGTLRSGYTF.